This note documents a single T cell receptor beta chain sequence. Reverse transcription of all isolated RNA meant that expressed TCRB transcripts were sequenced. The assay was immunoSEQ multiplex PCR, and TCRdb's table has in-frame clones only and misses some. The sample holds hundreds of thousands of clones, roughly 12% seen once. The source of the sample is a study of beta chain features in type 1 diabetes. CD4+ naive, central memory, regulatory and stem cell-like memory subsets were isolated by sorting on CD45RO/CCR7/CD25/CD127/CD95/CD27. Trimming took 3 bases from V and 3 from J; bases not matched to a gene: 9. CDR3 length: 15 residues. Germline lookup yields CDR1 SGHDT and CDR2 YYEEEE.

What was sequenced was naive CD4+ T cells from blood. V gene TRBV5-6 combines with J gene TRBJ2-7, with 7 bases aligning to TRBD2. The clonotype originates from a man between 18 and 29 years old in good health. CDR3 sequence reads: CASSSGAGEGYEQYF. CDR3 DNA sequence: TGTGCCAGCAGCTCTGGGGCGGGAGAAGGCTACGAGCAGTACTTC.